The 27 T cell receptor beta chains below all came from one sample that was sequenced in a study of blood T cell repertoires in COVID-19. Repertoires were generated with immunoSEQ multiplex PCR, while TCRdb's copy carries only in-frame clones and drops some. The table has nearly 90,000 clones, about three quarters seen once. The sample was peripheral blood. These receptors all stem from a woman older than 75 with acute or convalescent COVID-19.

This rearrangement joins TRBV7-8 to TRBJ1-4, with a tentative D call TRBD1 (5 bases). The CDR3 runs 14 residues. Trimming took off 4 bases at V and 2 bases at J, with 8 bases between the two ends. Germline loops: CDR1 SGHVS, CDR2 FQNEAQ. CDR3 sequence (DNA): TGTGCCAGCAGCTCGCAGGGTACTAATGAAAAACTGTTTTTT. Residues: CASSSQGTNEKLFF.

This clone appeared a few times. This chain uses TRBV7-9 with TRBJ1-5; D is ambiguous. This CDR3 has 14 amino acids. Germline V lookup: CDR1 SEHNR, CDR2 FQNEAQ (reference sequence). V lost 7 bases and J 5 bases, leaving 15 bases between the germline ends. CDR3 loop: CASTPTGIHQPQHF. As DNA, the CDR3 is TGTGCCAGCACTCCAACGGGGATCCATCAGCCCCAGCATTTT. The entire variable domain, with the rest obtained from reference TRBV7-9 and TRBJ1-5, is as follows: DTGVSQNPRHKITKRGQNVTFRCDPISEHNRLYWYRQTLGQGPEFLTYFQNEAQLEKSRLLSDRFSAERPKGSFSTLEIQRTEQGDSAMYLCASTPTGIHQPQHFGDGTRLSIL.

This clone was recorded only once. The chain combines TRBV7-2 with TRBJ1-1; the D is unclear. There are 13 residues in the CDR3. The V gene's germline CDR1 is SGHTA and CDR2 FQGNSA. The ends were cut back, 2 bases at V and 4 bases at J, with 8 bases in the middle. This CDR3 is CASSLQAGTEAFF. The CDR3, as DNA: TGTGCCAGCAGCTTACAGGCGGGCACTGAAGCTTTCTTT.

The chain carries TRBV19 and TRBJ2-7; a weak D match, TRBD1 (7 bases). The CDR3 extends over 15 amino acids. Trimming stripped 10 bases from V and 1 base from J, with 20 bases between. Germline V CDR1 and CDR2: LNHDA, SQIVND (reference sequence). The CDR3 reads CATARRQGGSYEQYF. The CDR3 region has the DNA TGTGCCACCGCTCGGCGGCAGGGGGGTTCCTACGAGCAGTACTTC.

The genes are TRBV18 and TRBJ2-1; the match to TRBD2 covers 12 bases. The germline V gene has CDR1 KGHSH and CDR2 LQKENI. The CDR3 is 15 residues long. Trimming at V came to 3 bases and at J to 5 bases, leaving 2 bases not matched to a gene. This CDR3 is CASSPLAGGNNEQFF. CDR3 coding DNA: TGTGCCAGCTCACCTCTAGCGGGGGGGAACAATGAGCAGTTCTTC.

This clone was detected only once. The chain couples TRBV7-8 to TRBJ2-1; 10 bases fit TRBD2. Germline CDR1 SGHVS, CDR2 FQNEAQ. This CDR3 has 17 residues. V gave up 5 bases and J gave up 7 bases; unmatched junction bases: 14. The CDR3 region has the DNA TGTGCCAGCAGCGGCGGGGCTAGCGGGGGTCTTGGGAATGAGCAGTTCTTC. Residues: CASSGGASGGLGNEQFF.

For this clone: The sample holds other DNA sequences that translate to the same CDR3. This CDR3 is CASSPGAANTEAFF. The DNA of the CDR3 is TGTGCCAGCAGCCCAGGGGCGGCGAACACTGAAGCTTTCTTT. The chain joins TRBV7-2 to TRBJ1-1, with D perhaps TRBD1 (6 bases). This CDR3 is built from 14 residues. V was shortened by 5 bases and J by 1 base, with 11 bases between the two germline ends. Germline V gene sequence: CDR1 SGHTA, CDR2 FQGNSA.

The V and J genes are TRBV2 and TRBJ2-3; TRBD2 matches at 14 bases. Unmatched junction bases numbered 7, after V lost 7 bases and J lost 7 bases. The CDR3 extends over 15 amino acids. Germline CDR1 is SNHLY and CDR2 is FYNNEI. The chain's CDR3 is CASTLTSGGANTQYF. The CDR3 coding sequence is TGTGCCAGCACATTGACTAGCGGGGGGGCAAATACGCAGTATTTT.

The genes are TRBV5-5 and TRBJ1-1, with D tentatively TRBD1 (5 bases). V was cut by 0 bases and J by 4 bases, with 13 bases left in between. The CDR3 totals 15 residues. The V gene's germline CDR1 is SGHKS and CDR2 YYEKEE (reference sequence). The CDR3 coding sequence is TGTGCCAGCAGCTTGGCCGCGCAGGGAGGCACTGAAGCTTTCTTT. Encoded protein: CASSLAAQGGTEAFF.

J is TRBJ2-3 and V is TRBV30, with D possibly matching TRBD2 (6 bases). The germline CDR1 and CDR2 sequences are GTSNPN and SVGIG (reference sequence). V lost 0 bases and J lost 1, with 8 bases in between. The CDR3 covers 14 residues. This CDR3 reads CAWSVGGGTDTQYF. CDR3 in DNA: TGTGCCTGGAGTGTAGGCGGGGGCACAGATACGCAGTATTTT. The complete variable domain, with remaining parts taken from reference TRBV30 and TRBJ2-3, reads SQTIHQWPATLVQPVGSPLSLECTVEGTSNPNLYWYRQAAGRGLQLLFYSVGIGQISSEVPQNLSASRPQDRQFILSSKKLLLSDSGFYLCAWSVGGGTDTQYFGPGTRLTVL.

The CDR3 reads CASSLRSGQFSGNTIYF. CDR3 bases: TGTGCCAGCAGCTTACGATCGGGACAGTTTTCTGGAAACACCATATATTTT. The chain couples TRBV7-9 to TRBJ1-3; TRBD1 agrees at 7 bases. The CDR3 consists of 17 residues. V gave up 2 bases and J gave up 1 base; unmatched junction bases: 8. Germline-derived CDR1 and CDR2 are SEHNR and FQNEAQ (reference sequence).

The rearrangement uses TRBV29-1 and TRBJ2-5; 7 positions match TRBD2. The ends lost 7 bases at V and 1 base at J; junction bases unmatched: 3. Germline V lookup: CDR1 SQVTM, CDR2 ANQGSEA. CDR3 length: 12 residues. CDR3 sequence: CSAGLGQETQYF. The CDR3 nucleotides read TGCAGCGCCGGACTAGGCCAAGAGACCCAGTACTTC.

The rearrangement joins TRBV11-2 to TRBJ2-7; 10 bases match TRBD1. V dropped 5 bases and J dropped 6; count of bases not matched to a gene: 13. This CDR3 is built from 16 residues. Looked up from germline, CDR1 is SGHAT and CDR2 is FQNNGV. Here the CDR3 DNA reads TGTGCCAGCAGCCACCTAGACAGGGGGCCATATCGCGAGCAGTACTTC. Encoded protein: CASSHLDRGPYREQYF.

The chain combines TRBV12-3 or TRBV12-4 with TRBJ1-6, with D possibly being TRBD1 (5 bases). The CDR3 totals 12 residues. V was trimmed by 3 bases and J by 19 bases, leaving 16 bases between them. The CDR3 here is CASSLRPQGPHF. CDR3 DNA: TGTGCCAGCAGTTTGAGGCCCCAGGGCCCTCACTTT.

The CDR3 nucleotides are TGTGCCAGCAGTGACAGGCCAGAGACCCAGTACTTC. Residues: CASSDRPETQYF. V usage is TRBV2 and J usage is TRBJ2-5; D gene uncertain. The CDR3 loop spans 12 amino acids. Trimming took off 3 bases at V and 4 bases at J, with 6 bases between the two ends. The germline gives CDR1 SNHLY, CDR2 FYNNEI.

This rearrangement joins TRBV5-6 to TRBJ2-1; 14 bases fit TRBD2. The CDR3 extends over 16 amino acids. Germline V gene lookup returns CDR1 SGHDT and CDR2 YYEEEE. V dropped 3 bases and J dropped 10; count of bases not matched to a gene: 9. The CDR3 loop reads CASSSTGTSGGREQFF. As DNA, the CDR3 is TGTGCCAGCAGCTCCACCGGGACTAGCGGGGGAAGAGAGCAGTTCTTC.

The gene calls are TRBV25-1 and TRBJ1-6, with TRBD1 matching over 7 bases. After removal of 5 bases from V and 6 bases from J, the junction contained 4 bases not matched to a gene. In germline, CDR1 is MGHDK, CDR2 SYGVNS. CDR3 length equals 14 residues. CDR3 nucleotides: TGTGCCAGCAGTCAGACAGGGCGTAATTCACCCCTCCACTTT. Its protein product is CASSQTGRNSPLHF.

Comments on this clone: One end of the junction does not line up with germline, which may come from a read error. This rearrangement joins TRBV6-5 to TRBJ2-1, with TRBD2 matching over 12 bases. The CDR3 has 13 amino acids. Germline V gene lookup returns CDR1 MNHEY and CDR2 SVGAGI. CDR3 amino acids: CASSLLAGGSTIF. As DNA, the CDR3 is TGTGCCAGCAGTTTACTAGCGGGGGGATCTACGATCTTC.

For the CDR3, the DNA is TGTGCCAGCAGTCCAATCATACAGGGGGCGCATTCACCCCTCCACTTT. It yields the protein CASSPIIQGAHSPLHF. The chain uses TRBV6-6 and TRBJ1-6; TRBD1 matches 9 bases. The CDR3 loop spans 16 amino acids. With V trimmed by 5 bases and J by 8 bases, 10 bases remained unmatched. Per germline, CDR1 MNHNY and CDR2 SVGAGI (reference sequence).

The V and J genes are TRBV2 and TRBJ2-5; D unclear. CDR3 size: 11 residues. The ends were cut back, 7 bases at V and 4 bases at J, with 7 bases in the middle. The germline CDR1 and CDR2 sequences are SNHLY and FYNNEI. The CDR3 nucleotides are TGTGCCAGCACGCGAGGAGAGACCCAGTACTTC. This encodes CASTRGETQYF.

This clone has a count of ten or more. The chain carries TRBV2 and TRBJ2-2, with D maybe TRBD1 (6 bases). The length of the CDR3 is 15 residues. Germline loops: CDR1 SNHLY, CDR2 FYNNEI. V was cut by 4 bases and J by 4 bases, with 13 bases left in between. The CDR3 nucleotides are TGTGCCAGCAGTGGGGGACAATTCGTCACCGGGGAGCTGTTTTTT. The encoded protein is CASSGGQFVTGELFF.

The genes are TRBV20-1 and TRBJ2-1; 9 bases map to TRBD2. This CDR3 contains 15 residues. The ends lost 3 bases at V and 12 bases at J; junction bases unmatched: 15. Per the germline V gene, CDR1 is DFQATT and CDR2 is SNEGSKA (reference sequence). Written as DNA, the CDR3 is TGCAGTGCTAGTCTCGGGACTAGCTCGTCGCCTGCGCAGTTCTTC. It specifies CSASLGTSSSPAQFF.

The J gene is TRBJ2-5, the V gene TRBV5-4, with unresolved D. Germline V gene sequence: CDR1 SGHNT, CDR2 YYREEE (reference sequence). Trimming removed 2 bases at V and 3 bases at J, with 8 bases between. This CDR3 region has 13 residues. CDR3 sequence: CASSFLPKETQYF. Written as DNA, the CDR3 is TGTGCCAGCAGCTTCCTCCCTAAAGAGACCCAGTACTTC. The variable domain in full, completed from reference TRBV5-4 and TRBJ2-5, reads ETGVTQSPTHLIKTRGQQVTLRCSSQSGHNTVSWYQQALGQGPQFIFQYYREEENGRGNFPPRFSGLQFPNYSSELNVNALELDDSALYLCASSFLPKETQYFGPGTRLLVL.

J is TRBJ1-2 and V is TRBV27; TRBD1 might be the D (5 bases). V lost 2 bases, J lost 4 bases, and 14 bases lay in between. The germline V gene has CDR1 MNHEY and CDR2 SMNVEV (reference sequence). The CDR3 contains 15 residues. The CDR3 sequence: CASSLGAEGAYGYTF. The CDR3 DNA is TGTGCCAGCAGTTTAGGGGCAGAAGGGGCCTATGGCTACACCTTC.

The genes are TRBV6-2 or TRBV6-3 and TRBJ1-1; TRBD1 matches 8 bases. Germline trimming cut 5 bases from V and 5 bases from J; bases unmatched to any gene: 10. Germline V gene lookup returns CDR1 MNHEY and CDR2 SVGEGT. The CDR3 totals 15 residues. The CDR3 loop is CASSPFGQGGTEAFF. As DNA, the CDR3 is TGTGCCAGCAGTCCCTTTGGACAGGGAGGAACTGAAGCTTTCTTT.

The rearrangement joins TRBV5-6 to TRBJ2-3; the D gene is possibly TRBD2 (5 bases). V dropped 6 bases and J dropped 3 bases, with 17 bases sitting between them. Germline V lookup: CDR1 SGHDT, CDR2 YYEEEE. CDR3 size: 15 residues. The CDR3 DNA reads TGTGCCAGCACCCCGAGGCGGGTAGTGACAGATACGCAGTATTTT. Amino acids: CASTPRRVVTDTQYF.

This clone appeared once. The chain is built from TRBV7-2 and TRBJ1-2; the D gene is possibly TRBD1 (6 bases). This CDR3 has 14 residues. V dropped 2 bases and J dropped 6 bases, with 13 bases sitting between them. Germline values: CDR1 SGHTA, CDR2 FQGNSA. The CDR3 DNA is TGTGCCAGCAGCTTAATATGGGGGCGGGATGGCTACACCTTC. Protein product: CASSLIWGRDGYTF.